This is a list of T cell receptor beta chains from one sample in a study of blood T cells in healthy people across ages. A single record per CDR3 protein comes from TCRdb applying MiXCR to the 5' RACE reads. The sample carries more than 750,000 distinct CDR3 sequences, 29% recorded once. These data were also filed under a second study, of T cells of mothers and their children.

The sequenced material came from blood. Receptors originate from a woman aged 40 to 55 in good health. CDR3s include the opening cysteine and the closing phenylalanine or tryptophan. A D gene is named only where the DNA matches it firmly. Clone size is not always given. Where it is, it says once, few, many or a class for expanded clones.

V gene	D gene	clone size	J gene	CDR3 protein	CDR3 DNA
TRBV27	-	few	TRBJ2-7	CASGVGGRVEQYF	TGTGCCAGCGGGGTTGGGGGACGAGTCGAGCAGTACTTC
TRBV15	-	many	TRBJ2-5	CATSREGVQETQYF	TGTGCCACCAGCAGAGAGGGGGTTCAAGAGACCCAGTACTTC
TRBV7-2	TRBD1	-	TRBJ1-1	CASSFQGALNTEAFF	TGTGCCAGCAGCTTTCAGGGGGCCCTGAACACTGAAGCTTTCTTT
TRBV5-1	-	-	TRBJ2-1	CASRPESSYNEQFF	TGCGCCAGCCGCCCGGAAAGCTCCTACAATGAGCAGTTCTTC
TRBV2	TRBD1	-	TRBJ1-2	CASSRDRGVYGYTF	TGTGCCAGCAGTAGGGACAGGGGTGTCTATGGCTACACCTTC
TRBV7-3	TRBD2	many	TRBJ2-7	CASSLTGTRGGEQYF	TGTGCCAGCAGCTTAACCGGGACTAGGGGGGGTGAGCAGTACTTC
TRBV9	TRBD1	few	TRBJ1-5	CASSVVGGPQPQHF	TGTGCCAGCAGCGTAGTAGGGGGCCCTCAGCCCCAGCATTTT
TRBV27	TRBD2	-	TRBJ2-1	CASSLQGLAGAYNEQFF	TGTGCCAGCAGCTTACAGGGACTAGCGGGGGCTTACAATGAGCAGTTCTTC
TRBV6-6	TRBD1	-	TRBJ2-7	CASSDRGNEQDF	TGCGCCAGCAGTGACAGGGGGAACGAGCAGGACTTC
TRBV27	TRBD2	-	TRBJ2-2	CASSLGLARGTGELFF	TGTGCCAGCAGTCTAGGACTAGCCCGCGGCACCGGGGAGCTGTTTTTT
TRBV3-1	-	-	TRBJ1-6	CASSQGSNYNSPLHF	TGTGCCAGCAGCCAAGGTTCCAATTATAATTCACCCCTCCACTTT
TRBV20-1	-	-	TRBJ2-4	CSASRPGDLKNIQYF	TGCAGTGCTAGTCGTCCGGGGGACCTAAAAAACATTCAGTACTTC
TRBV7-3	TRBD2	-	TRBJ2-1	CASSLGGLAGRETQFF	TGTGCCAGCAGCCTCGGGGGACTAGCTGGGCGAGAGACCCAGTTCTTC
TRBV19	TRBD1	few	TRBJ2-1	CASSIRDRGNEQFF	TGTGCCAGTAGTATACGGGACAGGGGCAATGAGCAGTTCTTC
TRBV7-2	TRBD1	few	TRBJ2-7	CASSSQTGAIYEQYF	TGTGCCAGCAGCTCACAGACAGGGGCTATCTACGAGCAGTACTTC
TRBV20-1	-	many	TRBJ2-2	CSARDTGLGDTGELFF	TGCAGTGCTAGAGATACAGGGTTGGGGGACACCGGGGAGCTGTTTTTT
TRBV3-1	-	few	TRBJ1-2	CASSQSRTLQNYGYTF	TGTGCCAGCAGTCAAAGCCGGACACTTCAGAACTATGGCTACACCTTC
TRBV7-2	TRBD2	many	TRBJ2-7	CASSLTSGGSEQYF	TGTGCCAGCAGCTTAACTAGCGGGGGGTCCGAGCAGTACTTC
TRBV4-1	-	few	TRBJ1-5	CASSQVVGNQPQHF	TGCGCCAGCAGCCAAGTCGTGGGGAATCAGCCCCAGCATTTT
TRBV7-2	TRBD1	-	TRBJ2-7	CASSRTGAESYEQYF	TGTGCCAGCAGCAGGACAGGGGCCGAGTCCTACGAGCAGTACTTC
TRBV27	-	-	TRBJ1-2	CANRLQGSGYGYTF	TGTGCCAACAGACTGCAGGGAAGTGGCTATGGCTACACCTTC
TRBV28	-	many	TRBJ2-7	CASSLKTWTYEQYF	TGTGCCAGCAGTTTAAAAACCTGGACCTACGAGCAGTACTTC
TRBV5-1	TRBD2	many	TRBJ2-3	CASSLAPAGGSESTDTQYF	TGCGCCAGCAGCTTGGCCCCCGCGGGGGGGTCTGAAAGCACAGATACGCAGTATTTT
TRBV10-3	TRBD1	many	TRBJ1-1	CAIQGGYTEAFF	TGTGCCATACAGGGGGGGTACACTGAAGCTTTCTTT
TRBV9	-	many	TRBJ2-4	CASSVGPQGGLNIQYF	TGTGCCAGCAGCGTAGGCCCCCAGGGGGGCCTGAACATTCAGTACTTC
TRBV7-3	-	few	TRBJ2-3	CASSLWGYADTQYF	TGTGCCAGCAGCTTATGGGGGTATGCAGATACGCAGTATTTT
TRBV7-2	-	-	TRBJ2-7	CASSSRTTTNYNEQYF	TGTGCCAGCAGCTCCCGGACCACTACTAACTACAATGAGCAGTACTTC
TRBV7-2	TRBD1	many	TRBJ2-5	CASSFLGQGLEQYF	TGTGCCAGCAGCTTCCTGGGACAGGGGCTTGAGCAGTACTTC
TRBV19	-	-	TRBJ1-1	CASRIGHPNTEAFF	TGTGCCAGTAGAATCGGACATCCGAACACTGAAGCTTTCTTT
TRBV20-1	-	few	TRBJ1-1	CSVLFPRVVGSTEAFF	TGCAGTGTACTGTTTCCCAGGGTAGTCGGTTCCACTGAAGCTTTCTTT
TRBV5-1	-	few	TRBJ1-2	CAGSPVANYGYTF	TGCGCCGGCAGCCCGGTAGCTAACTATGGCTACACCTTC
TRBV3-1	TRBD2	-	TRBJ2-1	CASSRTSAVQFF	TGTGCCAGCAGCCGTACTAGCGCCGTACAGTTCTTC
TRBV7-3	TRBD1	-	TRBJ2-2	CASGKGQGSGGELFF	TGTGCCAGCGGGAAGGGACAGGGATCTGGCGGGGAGCTGTTTTTT
TRBV5-5	-	-	TRBJ1-4	CASCLGPASVEELFF	TGTGCCAGCTGCCTAGGCCCGGCCTCGGTGGAAGAACTGTTTTTT
TRBV13	-	few	TRBJ2-5	CASSFIGGQKETQYF	TGTGCCAGCAGCTTTATAGGGGGACAAAAAGAGACCCAGTACTTC
TRBV7-2	-	few	TRBJ1-1	CASSLLEGSDTEAFF	TGTGCCAGCAGCTTATTGGAAGGGTCGGACACTGAAGCTTTCTTT
TRBV5-1	-	-	TRBJ1-2	CASSLEHSSINGYTF	TGCGCCAGCAGCTTGGAACATTCGAGTATCAATGGCTACACCTTC
TRBV5-5	-	-	TRBJ2-5	CASGLRPQETQYF	TGTGCCAGCGGCTTGAGGCCCCAAGAGACCCAGTACTTC
TRBV12-3/TRBV12-4	-	-	TRBJ1-1	CASSSPTVMNTEAFF	TGTGCCAGCAGTTCACCGACAGTAATGAACACTGAAGCTTTCTTT
TRBV14	-	-	TRBJ2-3	CASSQASYFTDTQYF	TGTGCCAGCAGCCAAGCGAGCTACTTCACAGATACGCAGTATTTT
TRBV29-1	-	few	TRBJ1-2	CSVEHNYGYTF	TGCAGCGTTGAACATAACTATGGCTACACCTTC
TRBV7-9	-	-	TRBJ2-2	CASTLRAGQENTGELFF	TGTGCCAGCACCCTGCGAGCGGGACAGGAGAACACCGGGGAGCTGTTTTTT
TRBV7-3	TRBD1	few	TRBJ1-1	CASSPLTSGTGDVVAFF	TGTGCCAGCAGCCCACTTACCTCCGGGACAGGGGATGTCGTAGCTTTCTTT
TRBV27	TRBD1	many	TRBJ2-5	CASAIQGAETQYF	TGTGCCAGCGCTATCCAGGGGGCGGAGACCCAGTACTTC
TRBV14	TRBD2	-	TRBJ2-7	CASSQVRGDEQYF	TGTGCCAGCAGCCAAGTGCGGGGGGACGAGCAGTACTTC
TRBV12-3/TRBV12-4	TRBD1	many	TRBJ2-1	CASRAGTGFGNEQFF	TGTGCCAGCAGAGCAGGGACAGGGTTTGGCAATGAGCAGTTCTTC
TRBV12-3/TRBV12-4	-	-	TRBJ1-4	CASRGRVGATNEKRFF	TGTGCCAGCAGGGGCAGGGTGGGAGCAACTAATGAAAAACGGTTTTTT
TRBV12-3/TRBV12-4	TRBD1	few	TRBJ2-6	CASRRTGRSSGANVLTF	TGTGCCAGCAGACGGACAGGGCGGAGCTCTGGGGCCAACGTCCTGACTTTC
TRBV28	-	-	TRBJ1-1	CASSLSTYMNTEAFF	TGTGCCAGCAGTTTATCGACATACATGAACACTGAAGCTTTCTTT
TRBV12-3/TRBV12-4	-	-	TRBJ1-3	CASSFDLSGNTIYF	TGTGCCAGCAGTTTTGACCTCTCTGGAAACACCATATATTTT
TRBV30	-	few	TRBJ1-2	CAWSGRADYGYTF	TGTGCCTGGAGTGGTAGGGCGGACTATGGCTACACCTTC
TRBV7-2	-	-	TRBJ1-2	CASSSPVGGFGYTF	TGTGCCAGCAGCTCACCAGTGGGGGGGTTTGGCTACACCTTC
TRBV7-6	-	few	TRBJ2-5	CASSLEVVRETQYF	TGTGCCAGCAGCTTAGAGGTAGTCAGAGAGACCCAGTACTTC
TRBV7-9	TRBD2	many	TRBJ2-7	CASSLGKTSIDYEQYF	TGTGCCAGCAGCTTGGGGAAGACTAGCATTGACTACGAGCAGTACTTC
TRBV6-5	-	few	TRBJ1-2	CASSNRDKGGYTF	TGTGCCAGTAGTAACCGGGACAAGGGGGGCTACACCTTC